Described below is a single T cell receptor (beta chain) sequence and its context. The ends lost 4 bases at V and 4 bases at J; junction bases unmatched: 1. The CDR3 has 12 amino acids. Germline values: CDR1 SGDLS, CDR2 YYNGEE. The data stem from a study of blood T cell repertoires in COVID-19. Study in general: From T cells, B-cell-depleted T cells, or PBMCs came the material, which was cDNA or gDNA.

Participant-reported clinical history was the basis for cohort assignment. Original processing methods: Estimates of nucleated cell counts were drawn from the amplification of reference gene primers. Some clones are missing from TCRdb's copy, which holds only in-frame ones; the method was immunoSEQ multiplex PCR. V and J calls plus clone size are reproduced from that table; the DNA served to infer D and trimming. The table includes about 150,000 clones, roughly 88% detected once. The chain has TRBV9 and TRBJ1-2, with 7 bases aligning to TRBD1. This receptor was obtained from a man in his forties or fifties who had recovered from COVID-19. The source material was PBMCs or T cells enriched from blood (not recorded which). In DNA, the CDR3 is TGTGCCAGCAGCCCAGGGGGCTATGGCTACACCTTC. Residues: CASSPGGYGYTF.